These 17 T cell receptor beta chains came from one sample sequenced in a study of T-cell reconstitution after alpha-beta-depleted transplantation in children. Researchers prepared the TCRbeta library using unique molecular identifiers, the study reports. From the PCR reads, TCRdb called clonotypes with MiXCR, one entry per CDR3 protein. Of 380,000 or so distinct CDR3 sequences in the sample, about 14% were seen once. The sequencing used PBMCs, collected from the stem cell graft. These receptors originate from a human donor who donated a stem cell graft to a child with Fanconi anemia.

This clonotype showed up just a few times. The CDR3 nucleotides are TGTGCCAGCTCCCCGGGGGACCGACTCTTGCAGACCCAGTACTTC. Translated, it gives CASSPGDRLLQTQYF. This sequence joins TRBV18 and TRBJ2-5, with D perhaps TRBD2 (6 bases). This CDR3 region has 15 residues. V shed 6 bases and J shed 6 bases, with 20 bases lying between them. Germline V lookup: CDR1 KGHSH, CDR2 LQKENI.

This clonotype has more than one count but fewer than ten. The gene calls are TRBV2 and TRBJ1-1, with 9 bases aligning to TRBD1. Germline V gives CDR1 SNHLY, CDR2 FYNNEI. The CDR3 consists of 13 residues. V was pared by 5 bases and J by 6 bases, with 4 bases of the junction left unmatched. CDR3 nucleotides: TGTGCCAGCAGTCGGGACAGGGCGGCTGAAGCTTTCTTT. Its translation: CASSRDRAAEAFF.

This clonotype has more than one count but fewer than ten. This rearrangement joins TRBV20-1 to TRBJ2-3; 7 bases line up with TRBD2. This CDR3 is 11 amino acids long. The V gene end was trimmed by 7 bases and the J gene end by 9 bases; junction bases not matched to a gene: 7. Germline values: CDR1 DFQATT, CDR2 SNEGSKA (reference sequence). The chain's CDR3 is CSVITSATQYF. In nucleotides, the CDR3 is TGCAGTGTTATTACTAGCGCAACGCAGTATTTT.

The DNA of the CDR3 is TGTGCCGGTGGTAGCGGGGGATTCGACAATGAGCAGTTCTTC. Residues: CAGGSGGFDNEQFF. The V call is TRBV7-2, the J call TRBJ2-1, with 9 bases aligning to TRBD2. The CDR3 totals 14 residues. Germline CDR1 and CDR2: SGHTA and FQGNSA. The J segment lost 5 bases and the V segment lost 11 bases, leaving 10 bases of the junction unmatched. Supplemented by reference TRBV7-2 and TRBJ2-1, the full variable domain reads GAGVSQSPSNKVTEKGKDVELRCDPISGHTALYWYRQSLGQGLEFLIYFQGNSAPDKSGLPSDRFSAERTGGSVSTLTIQRTQQEDSAVYLCAGGSGGFDNEQFFGPGTRLTVL.

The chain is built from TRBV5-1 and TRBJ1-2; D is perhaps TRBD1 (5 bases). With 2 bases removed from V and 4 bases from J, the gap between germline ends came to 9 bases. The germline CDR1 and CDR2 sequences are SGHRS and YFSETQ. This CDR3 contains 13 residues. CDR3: CASSFDSLYGYTF. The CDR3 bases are TGCGCCAGCAGCTTCGACAGCCTCTATGGCTACACCTTC.

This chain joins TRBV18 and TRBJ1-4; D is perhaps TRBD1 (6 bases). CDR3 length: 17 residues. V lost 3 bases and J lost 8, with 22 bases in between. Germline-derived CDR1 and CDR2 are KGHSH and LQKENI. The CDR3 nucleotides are TGTGCCAGCTCACCGGATCCCGGACAGTCACTTTGGGAAAAACTGTTTTTT. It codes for CASSPDPGQSLWEKLFF.

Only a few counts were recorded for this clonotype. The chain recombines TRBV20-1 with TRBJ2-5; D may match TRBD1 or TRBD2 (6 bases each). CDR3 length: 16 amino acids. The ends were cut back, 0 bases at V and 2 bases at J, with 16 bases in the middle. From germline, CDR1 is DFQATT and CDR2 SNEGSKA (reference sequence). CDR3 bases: TGCAGTGCTAGAGATTTTAGGGGGGCAGCTCAAGAGACCCAGTACTTC. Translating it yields CSARDFRGAAQETQYF.

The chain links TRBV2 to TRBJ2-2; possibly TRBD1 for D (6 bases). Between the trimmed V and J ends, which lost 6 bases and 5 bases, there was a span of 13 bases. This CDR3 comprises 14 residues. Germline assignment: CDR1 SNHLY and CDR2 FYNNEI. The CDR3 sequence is CASRDRQRTGELFF. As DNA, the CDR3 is TGTGCCAGCAGAGACAGGCAGCGGACCGGGGAGCTGTTTTTT. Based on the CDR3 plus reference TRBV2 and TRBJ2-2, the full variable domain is EPEVTQTPSHQVTQMGQEVILRCVPISNHLYFYWYRQILGQKVEFLVSFYNNEISEKSEIFDDQFSVERPDGSNFTLKIRSTKLEDSAMYFCASRDRQRTGELFFGEGSRLTVL.

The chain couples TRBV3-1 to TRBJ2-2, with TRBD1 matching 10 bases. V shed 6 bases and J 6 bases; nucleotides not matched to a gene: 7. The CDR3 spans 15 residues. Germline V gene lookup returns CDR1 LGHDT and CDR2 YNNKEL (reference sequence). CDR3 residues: CASSVVTGGSGELFF. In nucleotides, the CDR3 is TGTGCCAGCAGTGTGGTGACAGGGGGCTCCGGGGAGCTGTTTTTT.

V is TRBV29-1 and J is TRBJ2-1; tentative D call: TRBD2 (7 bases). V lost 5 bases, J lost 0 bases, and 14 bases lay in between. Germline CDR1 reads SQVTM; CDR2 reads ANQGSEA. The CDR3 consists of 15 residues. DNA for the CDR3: TGCAGCGTTCCTAGGGGGGGTTTCTCCTACAATGAGCAGTTCTTC. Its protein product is CSVPRGGFSYNEQFF.

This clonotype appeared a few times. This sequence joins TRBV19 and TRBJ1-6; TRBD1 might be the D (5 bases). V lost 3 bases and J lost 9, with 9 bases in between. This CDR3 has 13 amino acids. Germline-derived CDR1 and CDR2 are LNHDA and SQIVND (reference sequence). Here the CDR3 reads CASSMDTFSPLHF. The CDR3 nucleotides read TGTGCCAGTAGTATGGACACCTTTTCACCCCTCCACTTT.

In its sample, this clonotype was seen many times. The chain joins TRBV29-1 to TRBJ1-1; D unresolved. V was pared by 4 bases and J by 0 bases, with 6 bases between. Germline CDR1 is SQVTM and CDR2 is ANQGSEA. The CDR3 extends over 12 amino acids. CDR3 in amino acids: CSVGGMNTEAFF. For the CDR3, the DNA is TGCAGCGTTGGAGGGATGAACACTGAAGCTTTCTTT.

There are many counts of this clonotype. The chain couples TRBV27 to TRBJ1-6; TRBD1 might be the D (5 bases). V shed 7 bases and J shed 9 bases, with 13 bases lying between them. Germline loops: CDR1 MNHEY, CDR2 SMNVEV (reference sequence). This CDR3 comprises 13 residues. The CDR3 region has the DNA TGTGCCAGCAAGGGGCAAGGGGTTTCACCCCTCCACTTT. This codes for CASKGQGVSPLHF.

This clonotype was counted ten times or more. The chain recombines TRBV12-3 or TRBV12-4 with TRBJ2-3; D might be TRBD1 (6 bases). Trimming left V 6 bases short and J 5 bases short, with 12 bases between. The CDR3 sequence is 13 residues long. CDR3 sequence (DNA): TGTGCCAGCAGCTTGGGGGCGGGAGATACGCAGTATTTT. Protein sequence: CASSLGAGDTQYF.

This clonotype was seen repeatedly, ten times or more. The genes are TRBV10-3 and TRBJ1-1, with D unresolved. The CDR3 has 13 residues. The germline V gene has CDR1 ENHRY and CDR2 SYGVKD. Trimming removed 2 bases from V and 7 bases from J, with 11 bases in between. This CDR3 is CAISEGWDNEAFF. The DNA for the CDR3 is TGTGCCATCAGTGAGGGGTGGGATAATGAAGCTTTCTTT.

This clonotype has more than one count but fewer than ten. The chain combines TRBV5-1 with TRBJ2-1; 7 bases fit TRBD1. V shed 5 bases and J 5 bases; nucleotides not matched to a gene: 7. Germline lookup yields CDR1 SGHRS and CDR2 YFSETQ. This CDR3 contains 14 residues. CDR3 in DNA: TGCGCCAGCAGTTGGGACAGCTTAAACAATGAGCAGTTCTTC. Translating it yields CASSWDSLNNEQFF.

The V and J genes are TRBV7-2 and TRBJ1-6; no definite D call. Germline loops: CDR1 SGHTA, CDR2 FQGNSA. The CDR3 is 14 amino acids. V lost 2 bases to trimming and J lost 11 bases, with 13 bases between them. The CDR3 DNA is TGTGCCAGCAGCTTAAAAGGGAGTGGCGCACCCCTCCACTTT. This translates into CASSLKGSGAPLHF.